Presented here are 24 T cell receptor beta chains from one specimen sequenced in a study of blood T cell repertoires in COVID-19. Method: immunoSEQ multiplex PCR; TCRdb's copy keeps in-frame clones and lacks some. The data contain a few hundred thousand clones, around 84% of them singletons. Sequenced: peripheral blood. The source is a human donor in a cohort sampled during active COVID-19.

The CDR3 loop is CASSQGQGAKIGNTIYF. Here the CDR3 DNA reads TGTGCCAGCAGCCAAGGACAGGGGGCGAAGATTGGAAACACCATATATTTT. This chain connects TRBV3-1 (or the pseudogene TRBV3-2) to TRBJ1-3; 10 nucleotides agree with TRBD1. The CDR3 runs to 17 residues. Per germline, CDR1 LGHDT and CDR2 YNNKEL (reference sequence). The V gene end was trimmed by 1 base and the J gene end by 3 bases; junction bases not matched to a gene: 6.

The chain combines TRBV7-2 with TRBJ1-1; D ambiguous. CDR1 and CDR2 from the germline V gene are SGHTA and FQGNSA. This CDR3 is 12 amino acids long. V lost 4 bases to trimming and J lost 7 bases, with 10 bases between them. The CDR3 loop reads CASSYHGFEAFF. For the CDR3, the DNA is TGTGCCAGCAGCTATCACGGTTTTGAAGCTTTCTTT.

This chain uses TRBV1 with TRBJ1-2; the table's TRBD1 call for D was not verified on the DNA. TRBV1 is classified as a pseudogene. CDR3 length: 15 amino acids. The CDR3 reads CTSISTGGAFGGYTF. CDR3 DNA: TGCACCAGTATCTCAACAGGGGGCGCATTCGGTGGCTACACCTTC.

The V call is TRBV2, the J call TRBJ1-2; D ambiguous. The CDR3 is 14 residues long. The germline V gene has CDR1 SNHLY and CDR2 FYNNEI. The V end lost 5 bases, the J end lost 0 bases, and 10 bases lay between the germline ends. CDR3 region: CASSTAEANYGYTF. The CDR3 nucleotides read TGTGCCAGCAGTACAGCGGAAGCTAACTATGGCTACACCTTC. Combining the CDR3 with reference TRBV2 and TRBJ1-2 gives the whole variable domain EPEVTQTPSHQVTQMGQEVILRCVPISNHLYFYWYRQILGQKVEFLVSFYNNEISEKSEIFDDQFSVERPDGSNFTLKIRSTKLEDSAMYFCASSTAEANYGYTFGSGTRLTVV.

The CDR3 sequence: CASSRRGGGNQPQHF. The CDR3 nucleotides are TGTGCCAGTAGTAGGAGGGGAGGCGGCAATCAGCCCCAGCATTTT. This sequence joins TRBV19 and TRBJ1-5, with D possibly TRBD1 on 5 matching bases. The germline gives CDR1 LNHDA, CDR2 SQIVND (reference sequence). The CDR3 has 15 amino acids. V lost 4 bases and J lost 2, with 12 bases in between.

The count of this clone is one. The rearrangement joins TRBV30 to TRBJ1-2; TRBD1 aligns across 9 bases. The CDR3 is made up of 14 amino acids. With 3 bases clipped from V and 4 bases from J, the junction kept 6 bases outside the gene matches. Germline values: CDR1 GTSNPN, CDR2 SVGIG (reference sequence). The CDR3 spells CAWRLQGAGYGYTF. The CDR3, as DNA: TGTGCCTGGAGATTACAGGGGGCTGGCTATGGCTACACCTTC.

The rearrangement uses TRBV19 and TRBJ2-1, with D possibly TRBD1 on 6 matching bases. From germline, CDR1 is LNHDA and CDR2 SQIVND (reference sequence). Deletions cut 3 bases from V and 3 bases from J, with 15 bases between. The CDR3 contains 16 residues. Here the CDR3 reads CASSISGQTYYNEQFF. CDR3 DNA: TGTGCCAGTAGTATCTCGGGACAAACTTACTACAATGAGCAGTTCTTC.

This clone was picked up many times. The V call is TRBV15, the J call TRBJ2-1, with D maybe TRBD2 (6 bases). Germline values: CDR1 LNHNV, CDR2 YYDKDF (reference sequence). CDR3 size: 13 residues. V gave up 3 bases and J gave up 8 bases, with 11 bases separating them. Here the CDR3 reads CATSRGLVYEQFF. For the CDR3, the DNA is TGTGCCACCAGCAGGGGACTCGTATATGAGCAGTTCTTC. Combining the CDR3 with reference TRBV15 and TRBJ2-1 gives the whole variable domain DAMVIQNPRYQVTQFGKPVTLSCSQTLNHNVMYWYQQKSSQAPKLLFHYYDKDFNNEADTPDNFQSRRPNTSFCFLDIRSPGLGDTAMYLCATSRGLVYEQFFGPGTRLTVL.

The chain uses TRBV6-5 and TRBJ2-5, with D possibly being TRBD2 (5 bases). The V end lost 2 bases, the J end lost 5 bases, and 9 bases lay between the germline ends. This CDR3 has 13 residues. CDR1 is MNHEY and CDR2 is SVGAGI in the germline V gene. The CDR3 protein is CASSYGGWETQYF. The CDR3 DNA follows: TGTGCCAGCAGTTACGGAGGTTGGGAGACCCAGTACTTC.

CDR3: CASSFRDRGQDQPQHF. CDR3 coding DNA: TGTGCCAGCAGTTTCCGGGACAGGGGGCAGGATCAGCCCCAGCATTTT. This chain links TRBV28 with TRBJ1-5; TRBD1 aligns across 12 bases. CDR1 and CDR2 from the germline V gene are MDHEN and SYDVKM. J was trimmed by 5 bases and V by 3 bases; bases with no gene match: 5. The CDR3 totals 16 residues.

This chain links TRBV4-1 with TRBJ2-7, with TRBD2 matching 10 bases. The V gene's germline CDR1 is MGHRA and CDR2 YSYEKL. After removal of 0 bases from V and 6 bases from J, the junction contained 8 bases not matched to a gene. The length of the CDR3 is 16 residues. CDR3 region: CASSQEEGLAGVEQYF. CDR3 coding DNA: TGCGCCAGCAGCCAAGAGGAAGGTCTAGCGGGAGTCGAGCAGTACTTC.

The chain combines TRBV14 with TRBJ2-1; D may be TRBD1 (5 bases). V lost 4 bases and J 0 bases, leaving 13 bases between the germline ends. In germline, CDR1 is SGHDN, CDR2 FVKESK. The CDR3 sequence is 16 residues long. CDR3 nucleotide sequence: TGTGCCAGCAGCCGTTTTAGGGGAAGCTCCTACAATGAGCAGTTCTTC. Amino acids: CASSRFRGSSYNEQFF. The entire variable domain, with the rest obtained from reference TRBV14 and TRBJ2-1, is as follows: EAGVTQFPSHSVIEKGQTVTLRCDPISGHDNLYWYRRVMGKEIKFLLHFVKESKQDESGMPNNRFLAERTGGTYSTLKVQPAELEDSGVYFCASSRFRGSSYNEQFFGPGTRLTVL.

The CDR3: CASSDRDRVDEQYF. CDR3 nucleotide sequence: TGTGCCAGCAGTGACCGGGACAGGGTGGACGAGCAGTACTTC. V usage is TRBV2 and J usage is TRBJ2-7; 9 bases align to TRBD1. From germline, CDR1 is SNHLY and CDR2 FYNNEI. J lost 5 bases, V lost 3 bases, and 5 bases had no gene match. This CDR3 is 14 amino acids long.

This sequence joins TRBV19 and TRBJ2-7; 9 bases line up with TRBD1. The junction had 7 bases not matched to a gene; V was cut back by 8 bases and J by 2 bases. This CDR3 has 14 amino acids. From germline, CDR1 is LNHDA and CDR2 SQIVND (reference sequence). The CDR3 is CASVDRGKPYEQYF. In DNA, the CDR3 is TGTGCCAGTGTAGACAGGGGGAAACCCTACGAGCAGTACTTC.

DNA for the CDR3: TGTGCCAGCAGGGGAACTGGGACAGGGAACAATGAGCAGTTCTTC. This encodes CASRGTGTGNNEQFF. The chain employs TRBV6-5 and TRBJ2-1; 9 bases are shared with TRBD1. J lost 5 bases, V lost 6 bases, and 8 bases had no gene match. Per the germline V gene, CDR1 is MNHEY and CDR2 is SVGAGI. The CDR3 extends over 15 amino acids.

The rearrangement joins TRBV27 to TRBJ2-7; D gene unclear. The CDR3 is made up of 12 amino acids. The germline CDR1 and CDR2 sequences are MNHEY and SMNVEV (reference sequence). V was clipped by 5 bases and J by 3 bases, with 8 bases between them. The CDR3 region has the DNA TGTGCCAGCAGTACCCCGGGCTACGAGCAGTACTTC. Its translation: CASSTPGYEQYF.

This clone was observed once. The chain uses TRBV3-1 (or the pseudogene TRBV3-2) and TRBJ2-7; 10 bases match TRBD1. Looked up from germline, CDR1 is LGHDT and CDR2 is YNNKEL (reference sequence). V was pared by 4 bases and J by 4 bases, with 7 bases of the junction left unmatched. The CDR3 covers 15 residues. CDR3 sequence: CASSRDGQGVYEQYF. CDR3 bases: TGTGCCAGCAGCCGCGACGGACAGGGGGTTTACGAGCAGTACTTC.

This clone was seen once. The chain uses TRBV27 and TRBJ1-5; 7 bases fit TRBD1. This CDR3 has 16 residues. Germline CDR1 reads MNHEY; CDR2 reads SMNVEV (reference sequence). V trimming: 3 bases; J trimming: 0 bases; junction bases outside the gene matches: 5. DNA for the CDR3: TGTGCCAGCAGTTTGACACGGGACAGTAGCAATCAGCCCCAGCATTTT. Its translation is CASSLTRDSSNQPQHF.

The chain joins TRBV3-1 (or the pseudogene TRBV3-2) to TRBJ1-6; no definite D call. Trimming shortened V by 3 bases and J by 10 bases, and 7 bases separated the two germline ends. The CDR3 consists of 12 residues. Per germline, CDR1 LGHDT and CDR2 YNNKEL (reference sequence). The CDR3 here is CASSHGSSPLHF. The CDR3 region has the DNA TGTGCCAGCAGCCACGGGTCCTCACCCCTCCACTTT.

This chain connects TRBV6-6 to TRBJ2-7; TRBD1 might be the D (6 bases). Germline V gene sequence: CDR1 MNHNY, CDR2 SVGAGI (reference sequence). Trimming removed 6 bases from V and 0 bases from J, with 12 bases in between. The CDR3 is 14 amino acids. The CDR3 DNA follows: TGTGCCAGCAGGGGCGACAGGAGCTCCTACGAGCAGTACTTC. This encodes CASRGDRSSYEQYF.

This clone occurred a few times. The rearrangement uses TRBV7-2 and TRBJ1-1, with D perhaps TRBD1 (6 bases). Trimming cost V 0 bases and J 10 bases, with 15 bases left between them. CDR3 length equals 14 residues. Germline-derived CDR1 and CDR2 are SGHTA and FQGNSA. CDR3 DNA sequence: TGTGCCAGCAGCTTAGCTGCGGACAGCCCGGGAGCTTTCTTT. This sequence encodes CASSLAADSPGAFF.

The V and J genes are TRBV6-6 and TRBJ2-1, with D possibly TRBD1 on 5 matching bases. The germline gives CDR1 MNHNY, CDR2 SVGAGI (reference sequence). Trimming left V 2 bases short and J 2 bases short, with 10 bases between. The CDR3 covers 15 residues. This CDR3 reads CASSYGIGAYNEQFF. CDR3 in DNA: TGTGCCAGCAGTTACGGCATAGGGGCCTACAATGAGCAGTTCTTC.

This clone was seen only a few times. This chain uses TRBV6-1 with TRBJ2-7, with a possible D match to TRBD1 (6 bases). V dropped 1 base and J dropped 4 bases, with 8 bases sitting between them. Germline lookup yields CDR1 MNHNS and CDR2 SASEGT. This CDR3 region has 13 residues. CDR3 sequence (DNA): TGTGCCAGCAGTGAAGACAGGGAATACGAGCAGTACTTC. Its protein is CASSEDREYEQYF.

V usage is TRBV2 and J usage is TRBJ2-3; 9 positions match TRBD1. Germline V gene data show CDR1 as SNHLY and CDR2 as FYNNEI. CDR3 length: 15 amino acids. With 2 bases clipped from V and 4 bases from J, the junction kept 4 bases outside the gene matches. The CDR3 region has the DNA TGTGCCAGCAGTGAATTCGACAGGGGGTCAGATACGCAGTATTTT. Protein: CASSEFDRGSDTQYF. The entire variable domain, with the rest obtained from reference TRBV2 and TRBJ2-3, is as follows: EPEVTQTPSHQVTQMGQEVILRCVPISNHLYFYWYRQILGQKVEFLVSFYNNEISEKSEIFDDQFSVERPDGSNFTLKIRSTKLEDSAMYFCASSEFDRGSDTQYFGPGTRLTVL.